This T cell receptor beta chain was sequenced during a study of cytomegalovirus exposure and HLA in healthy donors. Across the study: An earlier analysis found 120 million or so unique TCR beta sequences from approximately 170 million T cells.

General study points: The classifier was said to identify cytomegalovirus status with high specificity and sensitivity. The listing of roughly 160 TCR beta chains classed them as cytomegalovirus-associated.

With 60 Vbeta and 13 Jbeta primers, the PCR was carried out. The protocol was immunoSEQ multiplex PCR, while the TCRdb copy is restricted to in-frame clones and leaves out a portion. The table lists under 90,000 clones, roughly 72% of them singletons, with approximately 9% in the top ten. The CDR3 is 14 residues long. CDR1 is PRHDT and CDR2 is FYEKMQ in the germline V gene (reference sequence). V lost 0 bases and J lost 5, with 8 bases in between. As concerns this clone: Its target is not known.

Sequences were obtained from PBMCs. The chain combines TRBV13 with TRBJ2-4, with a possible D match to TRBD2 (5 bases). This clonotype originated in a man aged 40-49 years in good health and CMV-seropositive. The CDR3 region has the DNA TGTGCCAGCAGCTTAGGTCTCGGGGAAAACATTCAGTACTTC. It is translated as CASSLGLGENIQYF.